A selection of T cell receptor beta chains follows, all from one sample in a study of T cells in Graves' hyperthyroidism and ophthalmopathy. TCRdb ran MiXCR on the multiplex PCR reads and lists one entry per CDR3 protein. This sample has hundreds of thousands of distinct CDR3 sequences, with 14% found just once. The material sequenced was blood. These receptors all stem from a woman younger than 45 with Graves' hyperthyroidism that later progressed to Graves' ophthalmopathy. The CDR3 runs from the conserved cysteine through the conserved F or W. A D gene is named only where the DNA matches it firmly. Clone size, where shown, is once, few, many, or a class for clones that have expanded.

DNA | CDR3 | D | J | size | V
TGCGCCAGCAGCTCACCAGAACCCCCGGGACAGACTAATGAGCAGTTCTTC | CASSSPEPPGQTNEQFF | TRBD1 | TRBJ2-1 | few | TRBV5-1
TGTGCCAGCACTACTTGGGACTCCAGCTCCTACAATGAGCAGTTCTTC | CASTTWDSSSYNEQFF | - | TRBJ2-1 | many | TRBV28
TGTGCCAGCAGTTTACCCCAGGGACTAGCGGGCACAGATACGCAGTATTTT | CASSLPQGLAGTDTQYF | TRBD2 | TRBJ2-3 | many | TRBV28
TGTGCCAGTAGTATTCTGGCATCTCATCAGCCCCAGCATTTT | CASSILASHQPQHF | - | TRBJ1-5 | many | TRBV19
TGTGCCAGCAGCCGAGGGGACAGGGAAGACAATGAGCAGTTCTTC | CASSRGDREDNEQFF | TRBD1 | TRBJ2-1 | many | TRBV28
TGCGCCAGCAGCCATAGTCCAGCGGAGAGGGGTGAGCAGTTCTTC | CASSHSPAERGEQFF | - | TRBJ2-1 | - | TRBV4-1
TGTGCCAGCAGTTTCTCTTCCGGGACAGGGAGATACGAGCAGTACTTC | CASSFSSGTGRYEQYF | TRBD1 | TRBJ2-7 | many | TRBV27
TGTGCCAGCAGTGAATATACCGGGCCCTACGAGCAGTACTTC | CASSEYTGPYEQYF | - | TRBJ2-7 | - | TRBV25-1
TGTGCCATCAGCAGTCGGACAGGGCGCCTCAATGAGCAGTTCTTC | CAISSRTGRLNEQFF | TRBD1 | TRBJ2-1 | once | TRBV10-3
TGTGCCAGCAGCCGTGGGACTGGCTTCTACGAGCAGTACTTC | CASSRGTGFYEQYF | - | TRBJ2-7 | few | TRBV27
TGTGCCAGCAGTTTGATACAGGGTAGCAATCAGCCCCAGCATTTT | CASSLIQGSNQPQHF | - | TRBJ1-5 | many | TRBV28
TGTGCCTGGAGGAGCACAGGGGTAGGCCCCCAGCATTTT | CAWRSTGVGPQHF | TRBD1 | TRBJ1-5 | - | TRBV30
TGTGCCAGCAGTTTACTGGGGCAGGGATTCGAAAAACTGTTTTTT | CASSLLGQGFEKLFF | - | TRBJ1-4 | many | TRBV27
TGTGCCAGCAGCTCCAGCGGGAGAAGCTCCTACAATGAGCAGTTCTTC | CASSSSGRSSYNEQFF | TRBD2 | TRBJ2-1 | many | TRBV7-8
TGTGCCATCAATCCAGGACTAGCGGGAGCCGGGGAGCTGTTTTTT | CAINPGLAGAGELFF | TRBD2 | TRBJ2-2 | many | TRBV10-3
TGTGCCAGTAGTATCTTCGAGGGGAGCAATCAGCCCCAGCATTTT | CASSIFEGSNQPQHF | - | TRBJ1-5 | many | TRBV19
TGTGCCAGCAGCGTAGCTACGAGCGGGGGGCCCCAGTACTTC | CASSVATSGGPQYF | TRBD2 | TRBJ2-5 | many | TRBV9
TGTGCCAGCAGTTCCTCCGCGACCCATCAGCCCCAGCATTTT | CASSSSATHQPQHF | - | TRBJ1-5 | - | TRBV27
TGTGCCAGCAGCGGAAGTACCGGGACAGGGGCGGGGGAGCAGTACTTC | CASSGSTGTGAGEQYF | TRBD1 | TRBJ2-7 | many | TRBV7-9
TGCAGTGCGGGAACTAGCGGGAGGATAGATACGCAGTATTTT | CSAGTSGRIDTQYF | TRBD2 | TRBJ2-3 | many | TRBV20-1
TGTGCCAGCAGTACTACGGGGTCGGTCACTGAAGCTTTCTTT | CASSTTGSVTEAFF | - | TRBJ1-1 | many | TRBV28
TGTGCCAGCAGTACCGGGGGAGGCACTGAAGCTTTCTTT | CASSTGGGTEAFF | - | TRBJ1-1 | many | TRBV6-2/TRBV6-3
TGCAGTGCTAGAGATTCGGGGGCGGGAGGCGCCTACGAGCAGTACTTC | CSARDSGAGGAYEQYF | TRBD2 | TRBJ2-7 | - | TRBV20-1
TGTGCCAGCAGCGAGTCAGCGGGCTCGGAGACCCAGTACTTC | CASSESAGSETQYF | - | TRBJ2-5 | - | TRBV9
TGTGCCGCAGCCCCAACTAGCGGTTCCACAGATACGCAGTATTTT | CAAAPTSGSTDTQYF | TRBD2 | TRBJ2-3 | many | TRBV2
TGTGCCAGTAAACGGACAGAGGGCACTGAAGCTTTCTTT | CASKRTEGTEAFF | - | TRBJ1-1 | few | TRBV19
TGTGCCAGCACCCTGACGTTACAGGGGTACTATGGCTACACCTTC | CASTLTLQGYYGYTF | TRBD1 | TRBJ1-2 | many | TRBV6-1
TGCGCCAGCAGCCGTTTCCTCACCCCCAGGAGCAATGAGCAGTTCTTC | CASSRFLTPRSNEQFF | - | TRBJ2-1 | few | TRBV4-1